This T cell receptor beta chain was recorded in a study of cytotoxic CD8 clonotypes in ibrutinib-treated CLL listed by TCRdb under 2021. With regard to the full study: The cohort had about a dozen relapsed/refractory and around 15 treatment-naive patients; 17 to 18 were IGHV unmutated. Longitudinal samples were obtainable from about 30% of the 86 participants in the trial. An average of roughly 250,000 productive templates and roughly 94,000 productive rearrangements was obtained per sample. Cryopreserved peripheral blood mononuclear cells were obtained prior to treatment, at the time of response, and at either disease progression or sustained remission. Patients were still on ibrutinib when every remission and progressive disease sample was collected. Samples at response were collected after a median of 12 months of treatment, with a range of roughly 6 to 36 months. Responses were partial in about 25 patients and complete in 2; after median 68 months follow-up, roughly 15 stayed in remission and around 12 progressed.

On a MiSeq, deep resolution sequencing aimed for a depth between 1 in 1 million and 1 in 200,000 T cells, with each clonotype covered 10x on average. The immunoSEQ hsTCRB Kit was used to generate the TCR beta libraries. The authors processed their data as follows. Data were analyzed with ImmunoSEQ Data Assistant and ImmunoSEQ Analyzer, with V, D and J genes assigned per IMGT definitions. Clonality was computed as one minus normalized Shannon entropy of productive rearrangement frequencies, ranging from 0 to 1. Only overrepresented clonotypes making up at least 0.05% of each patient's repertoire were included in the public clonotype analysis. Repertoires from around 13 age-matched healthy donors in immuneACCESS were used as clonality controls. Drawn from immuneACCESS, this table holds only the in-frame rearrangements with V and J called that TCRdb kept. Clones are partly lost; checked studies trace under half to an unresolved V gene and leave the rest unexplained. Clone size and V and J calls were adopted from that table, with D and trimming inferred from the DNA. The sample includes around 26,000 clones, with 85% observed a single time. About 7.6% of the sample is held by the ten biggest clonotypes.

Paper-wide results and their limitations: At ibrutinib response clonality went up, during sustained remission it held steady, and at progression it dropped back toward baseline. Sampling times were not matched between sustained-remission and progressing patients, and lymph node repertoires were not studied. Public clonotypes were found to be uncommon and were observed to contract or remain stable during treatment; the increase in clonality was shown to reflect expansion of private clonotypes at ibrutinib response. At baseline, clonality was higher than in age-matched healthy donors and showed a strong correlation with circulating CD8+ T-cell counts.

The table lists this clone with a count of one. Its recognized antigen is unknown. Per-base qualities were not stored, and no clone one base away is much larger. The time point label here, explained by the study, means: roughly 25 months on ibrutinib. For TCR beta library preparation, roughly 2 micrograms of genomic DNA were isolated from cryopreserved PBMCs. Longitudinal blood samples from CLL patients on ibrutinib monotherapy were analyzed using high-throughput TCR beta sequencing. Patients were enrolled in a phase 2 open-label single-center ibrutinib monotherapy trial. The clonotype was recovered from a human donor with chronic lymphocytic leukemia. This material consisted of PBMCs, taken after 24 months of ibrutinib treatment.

The nucleotides read TGTGCCAGCACCAACGGGGGGGCCTACGAGCAGTACTTC. This yields the protein CASTNGGAYEQYF. The rearranged segments are TRBV6-5 and TRBJ2-7; TRBD2 aligns with 8 central bases. V trim: 7 bases; J trim: 2 bases; unmatched bases: 4. The germline V gene provides CDR1 MNHEY and CDR2 SVGAGI. From cysteine to phenylalanine, the CDR3 is 13 amino acids long. Left in the record is the CDR3 DNA by itself, 39 bases read in frame from the first base.